This T cell receptor beta chain came from a study of response to subunit inactivated influenza vaccine. The study's findings and limits: The authors suggested that every seasonal influenza vaccination recruits few new T cells.

At least ten counts were recorded for this clonotype. Its antigen is not identified. TCRdb recomputed calls from the RT-PCR reads with MiXCR, one row per CDR3 protein. The repertoire holds hundreds of thousands of distinct CDR3 sequences, with 6.5% to 8% as singletons. Trimming stripped 2 bases from V and 3 bases from J, with 14 bases between. The CDR3 runs to 15 residues. Germline CDR1 MNHEY, CDR2 SMNVEV (reference sequence). The rearrangement links TRBV27 to TRBJ2-7; TRBD2 is a possible D gene (6 bases). This sequence originates from a man between 50 and 70 years old who received an inactivated influenza vaccine. Material: PBMCs from blood, obtained about 23 months after vaccination. Written as DNA, the CDR3 is TGTGCCAGCAGTTTAGGGACTCAACTGTACTACGAGCAGTACTTC. Its protein is CASSLGTQLYYEQYF.